These 24 T cell receptor beta chains were sequenced from one sample in a study of T cells expressing NK-cell markers. TCRdb re-called the 5' RACE reads, yielding one record per CDR3 amino acid sequence without DNA. In all, the sample yields 350,000 to 450,000 distinct CDR3 sequences. The sample was blood T cells: a sorted CD56 or NKG2C T cell subset, CD4+ or CD8+ T cells, or bulk PBMC T cells (not recorded which). These receptors were taken from a man between 18 and 69 years old in good health.

This chain uses TRBV5-1 with TRBJ2-3; TCRdb indicates TRBD2, and absent DNA this call remains unverified. This CDR3 has 20 amino acids. Germline V CDR1 and CDR2: SGHRS, YFSETQ. This CDR3 reads CASSPGGWTSGGLGGDTQYF. Looking up the rest from reference TRBV5-1 and TRBJ2-3 gives the full variable domain: KAGVTQTPRYLIKTRGQQVTLSCSPISGHRSVSWYQQTPGQGLQFLFEYFSETQRNKGNFPGRFSGRQFSNSRSEMNVSTLELGDSALYLCASSPGGWTSGGLGGDTQYFGPGTRLTVL.

The J gene is TRBJ2-7, the V gene TRBV18; TCRdb proposes TRBD2, but this gene call is untestable without DNA. The germline CDR1 and CDR2 sequences are KGHSH and LQKENI. The CDR3 is made up of 14 amino acids. The CDR3: CASSPAFAGGEQYF.

The chain combines TRBV11-2 with TRBJ2-3; TCRdb designates TRBD2, a call that cannot be tested without DNA. Germline V gene lookup returns CDR1 SGHAT and CDR2 FQNNGV. The CDR3 contains 18 residues. This CDR3 is CASSLRSGGVLGTDTQYF. Together with reference TRBV11-2 and TRBJ2-3, the CDR3 gives the full variable domain: EAGVAQSPRYKIIEKRQSVAFWCNPISGHATLYWYQQILGQGPKLLIQFQNNGVVDDSQLPKDRFSAERLKGVDSTLKIQPAKLEDSAVYLCASSLRSGGVLGTDTQYFGPGTRLTVL.

The chain combines TRBV2 with TRBJ2-5. This CDR3 is 11 amino acids long. Germline V gene data show CDR1 as SNHLY and CDR2 as FYNNEI. The CDR3 is CASSEGETQYF.

J is TRBJ2-3 and V is TRBV2; TCRdb designates TRBD2, a call that cannot be tested without DNA. CDR1 and CDR2 (germline): SNHLY, FYNNEI. The CDR3 is made up of 14 amino acids. The CDR3 here is CASVCGGEEDTQYF.

V gene TRBV6-5 combines with J gene TRBJ2-7; the D call of TRBD2 rests on TCRdb alone, since no DNA is present to check it. The CDR3 length is 16 residues. Per the germline V gene, CDR1 is MNHEY and CDR2 is SVGAGI. CDR3 residues: CASSYSFSDPSYEQYF.

This chain joins TRBV2 and TRBJ1-5. The germline CDR1 and CDR2 sequences are SNHLY and FYNNEI. This CDR3 is 14 amino acids long. The chain's CDR3 is CASQPLGGNQPQHF.

The chain recombines TRBV9 with TRBJ2-4; TCRdb designates TRBD1, a call that cannot be tested without DNA. CDR3 size: 14 residues. Germline V gene lookup returns CDR1 SGDLS and CDR2 YYNGEE. CDR3 region: CASSVAYRGNIQYF. Variable domain in full (rest from reference TRBV9 and TRBJ2-4): DSGVTQTPKHLITATGQRVTLRCSPRSGDLSVYWYQQSLDQGLQFLIQYYNGEERAKGNILERFSAQQFPDLHSELNLSSLELGDSALYFCASSVAYRGNIQYFGAGTRLSVL.

The CDR3 loop reads CASSPSAGAETQYF. The V call is TRBV6-1, the J call TRBJ2-5; TCRdb gives TRBD1 as the D gene, but with no DNA this cannot be confirmed. CDR1 is MNHNS and CDR2 is SASEGT in the germline V gene. This CDR3 spans 14 amino acids.

V is TRBV7-2 and J is TRBJ2-1; TCRdb gives TRBD1 as the D gene, but with no DNA this cannot be confirmed. The CDR3 loop spans 14 amino acids. CDR1 and CDR2 from the germline V gene are SGHTA and FQGNSA. CDR3 region: CASRRGGSVHEQFF. Drawing the rest from reference TRBV7-2 and TRBJ2-1, the complete variable domain is GAGVSQSPSNKVTEKGKDVELRCDPISGHTALYWYRQSLGQGLEFLIYFQGNSAPDKSGLPSDRFSAERTGGSVSTLTIQRTQQEDSAVYLCASRRGGSVHEQFFGPGTRLTVL.

V is TRBV18 and J is TRBJ2-3; there is no DNA to check the TCRdb D call of TRBD2. The CDR3 covers 16 residues. Germline values: CDR1 KGHSH, CDR2 LQKENI. The chain's CDR3 is CASSPFRGKFTDTQYF.

The genes are TRBV18 and TRBJ2-5. Germline CDR1 is KGHSH and CDR2 is LQKENI. The CDR3 sequence is 14 residues long. CDR3 residues: CASSPRQLGETQYF.

The CDR3 protein is CAIGISYEQYF. The V gene is TRBV10-3, the J gene TRBJ2-7. Germline V gives CDR1 ENHRY, CDR2 SYGVKD. The CDR3 loop spans 11 amino acids.

The rearrangement joins TRBV20-1 to TRBJ1-1. Germline V gives CDR1 DFQATT, CDR2 SNEGSKA (reference sequence). The CDR3 totals 13 residues. The CDR3 here is CSARGQGGSEAFF.

CDR3 protein: CASSLVGFLDRIVQETQYF. The chain links TRBV5-1 to TRBJ2-5. CDR1 and CDR2 (germline): SGHRS, YFSETQ. This CDR3 spans 19 amino acids. The whole variable domain, remainder taken from reference TRBV5-1 and TRBJ2-5, is KAGVTQTPRYLIKTRGQQVTLSCSPISGHRSVSWYQQTPGQGLQFLFEYFSETQRNKGNFPGRFSGRQFSNSRSEMNVSTLELGDSALYLCASSLVGFLDRIVQETQYFGPGTRLLVL.

The chain has TRBV7-6 and TRBJ1-5. The CDR3 loop spans 13 amino acids. Germline values: CDR1 SGHVS, CDR2 FNYEAQ. The CDR3 region is CATRQGPNQPQHF.

The chain carries TRBV18 and TRBJ1-5. The V gene's germline CDR1 is KGHSH and CDR2 LQKENI. The CDR3 runs to 14 residues. The CDR3 reads CASSRQGSDQPQHF.

The CDR3 sequence: CASSLAYQMRLSFSSYNEQFF. V and J are TRBV5-4 and TRBJ2-1. Germline lookup yields CDR1 SGHNT and CDR2 YYREEE (reference sequence). This CDR3 has 21 residues.

The J gene is TRBJ2-3, the V gene TRBV7-9; TCRdb outputs TRBD1, but without DNA this stays unchecked. The CDR3 is made up of 14 amino acids. Per the germline V gene, CDR1 is SEHNR and CDR2 is FQNEAQ (reference sequence). CDR3 loop: CASSPWDTTDTQYF.

The gene calls are TRBV7-6 and TRBJ1-2; TCRdb outputs TRBD1, but without DNA this stays unchecked. Germline assignment: CDR1 SGHVS and CDR2 FNYEAQ. This CDR3 comprises 13 residues. CDR3 protein: CASSSGGLYGYTF. Variable domain in full (rest from reference TRBV7-6 and TRBJ1-2): GAGVSQSPRYKVTKRGQDVALRCDPISGHVSLYWYRQALGQGPEFLTYFNYEAQQDKSGLPNDRFSAERPEGSISTLTIQRTEQRDSAMYRCASSSGGLYGYTFGSGTRLTVV.

The chain joins TRBV28 to TRBJ2-1; TCRdb names TRBD1, which stays unverified in the absence of DNA. Germline values: CDR1 MDHEN, CDR2 SYDVKM. The CDR3 is made up of 14 amino acids. The CDR3: CASSFGGNHNEQFF. Together with reference TRBV28 and TRBJ2-1, the CDR3 gives the full variable domain: DVKVTQSSRYLVKRTGEKVFLECVQDMDHENMFWYRQDPGLGLRLIYFSYDVKMKEKGDIPEGYSVSREKKERFSLILESASTNQTSMYLCASSFGGNHNEQFFGPGTRLTVL.

The chain joins TRBV28 to TRBJ2-7; the D gene TCRdb calls, TRBD1, cannot be checked with no DNA. The CDR3 is 14 residues long. The germline CDR1 and CDR2 sequences are MDHEN and SYDVKM. The CDR3 is CASSQMGHRYEQYF. Drawing the rest from reference TRBV28 and TRBJ2-7, the complete variable domain is DVKVTQSSRYLVKRTGEKVFLECVQDMDHENMFWYRQDPGLGLRLIYFSYDVKMKEKGDIPEGYSVSREKKERFSLILESASTNQTSMYLCASSQMGHRYEQYFGPGTRLTVT.

The chain links TRBV5-1 to TRBJ2-3; the TCRdb D gene call, TRBD1, has no DNA to confirm it. This CDR3 is 16 amino acids long. Germline-derived CDR1 and CDR2 are SGHRS and YFSETQ. Here the CDR3 reads CASSLQGPPGTDTQYF.

This sequence joins TRBV6-5 and TRBJ1-1. Germline CDR1 reads MNHEY; CDR2 reads SVGAGI. The length of the CDR3 is 13 residues. CDR3 residues: CASSYSTATEAFF.